The 21 T cell receptor beta chains given below trace back to one sample, sequenced in a study of T cells of healthy individuals. One entry per CDR3 protein, called by TCRdb with MiXCR from the 5' RACE reads. The sample comprises approximately 52,000 distinct CDR3 sequences, roughly 14% of which are singletons, and roughly 16% rests with the top ten. The source of these receptors is a human donor in good health.

The table lists this clonotype with a few counts. This chain joins TRBV7-2 and TRBJ1-2; D is perhaps TRBD1 (5 bases). The CDR3 extends over 16 amino acids. Germline CDR1 reads SGHTA; CDR2 reads FQGNSA. Deletions cut 0 bases from V and 0 bases from J, with 11 bases between. CDR3 bases: TGTGCCAGCAGCTTAGCGCAACCGGGGCCTAACTATGGCTACACCTTC. Translated: CASSLAQPGPNYGYTF.

This clonotype was seen repeatedly, ten times or more. The V call is TRBV7-6, the J call TRBJ2-1, with D possibly being TRBD2 (5 bases). V was cut by 8 bases and J by 1 base, with 15 bases left in between. Germline values: CDR1 SGHVS, CDR2 FNYEAQ. The CDR3 covers 15 residues. CDR3 bases: TGTGCCAGCCGAAGAGGGCCACTTTCCTACAATGAGCAGTTCTTC. As protein: CASRRGPLSYNEQFF.

The sample holds many counts of this clonotype. V is TRBV5-1 and J is TRBJ1-3; 9 positions agree with TRBD1. Germline-derived CDR1 and CDR2 are SGHRS and YFSETQ. The trim removed 3 bases at V and 8 bases at J, leaving 6 bases unmatched. CDR3 length: 14 residues. Written as DNA, the CDR3 is TGCGCCAGCAGCTCGACAGGGGGGTCGGACACCATATATTTT. It translates to CASSSTGGSDTIYF. The entire variable domain, with the rest obtained from reference TRBV5-1 and TRBJ1-3, is as follows: KAGVTQTPRYLIKTRGQQVTLSCSPISGHRSVSWYQQTPGQGLQFLFEYFSETQRNKGNFPGRFSGRQFSNSRSEMNVSTLELGDSALYLCASSSTGGSDTIYFGEGSWLTVV.

This clonotype was seen at least ten times. CDR3 amino acids: CASSRQGLGETQYF. CDR3 nucleotides: TGTGCCAGCAGCAGACAGGGTCTTGGAGAGACCCAGTACTTC. The genes are TRBV7-9 and TRBJ2-5; 7 positions match TRBD1. The germline V gene has CDR1 SEHNR and CDR2 FQNEAQ (reference sequence). V shed 5 bases, J shed 4 bases, and the junction held 7 bases outside the gene matches. CDR3 length: 14 residues.

This clonotype was detected ten times or more. The chain is built from TRBV21-1 and TRBJ1-5; the table's D call, TRBD1, has no DNA check behind it. TRBV21-1 is described as a pseudogene. CDR3 length: 14 amino acids. The CDR3 coding sequence is TGTGCCAGCAGTGGACACCCTAGCAATCAGCCCCAGCATTTT. Its translation is CASSGHPSNQPQHF.

This clonotype was counted a few times. This chain connects TRBV29-1 to TRBJ2-5, with D uncertain. V lost 6 bases and J lost 5, with 13 bases in between. Germline CDR1 is SQVTM and CDR2 is ANQGSEA. The CDR3 has 12 amino acids. This CDR3 is CSVLKMGETQYF. CDR3 DNA sequence: TGCAGCGTCCTAAAAATGGGGGAGACCCAGTACTTC.

This clonotype has more than one count but fewer than ten. This chain links TRBV10-3 with TRBJ2-1; D is ambiguous. Germline values: CDR1 ENHRY, CDR2 SYGVKD. Trimming removed 0 bases at V and 6 bases at J, with 9 bases between. The CDR3 totals 14 residues. CDR3 coding DNA: TGTGCCATCAGTGAGTCGGTTATGGGCAATGAGCAGTTCTTC. Amino acid sequence: CAISESVMGNEQFF.

J is TRBJ2-1 and V is TRBV6-2 or TRBV6-3; 12 nucleotides agree with TRBD2. Looked up from germline, CDR1 is MNHEY and CDR2 is SVGEGT. V lost 6 bases, J lost 2 bases, and 11 bases stayed unmatched. The CDR3 totals 18 residues. CDR3: CASSPRRLAGVPYNEQFF. The CDR3 coding sequence is TGTGCCAGCAGCCCACGCCGACTAGCGGGAGTACCCTACAATGAGCAGTTCTTC.

This clonotype was counted at least ten times. The V call is TRBV5-4, the J call TRBJ2-7; the D call may be TRBD1 or TRBD2 (5 bases each). The CDR3 loop spans 14 amino acids. Looked up from germline, CDR1 is SGHNT and CDR2 is YYREEE (reference sequence). Trimming shortened V by 8 bases and J by 4 bases, and 19 bases separated the two germline ends. DNA for the CDR3: TGTGCCAGTCAACTTCCGGGACGGACTTACGAGCAGTACTTC. This encodes CASQLPGRTYEQYF.

The rearrangement uses TRBV6-1 and TRBJ1-2; D unclear. The germline V and J ends were trimmed by 8 bases and 3 bases, with 13 bases remaining between them. The CDR3 runs 13 residues. The germline gives CDR1 MNHNS, CDR2 SASEGT. CDR3 in DNA: TGTGCCAGCGGGTTAGGGTCGGACTATGGCTACACCTTC. It codes for CASGLGSDYGYTF.

A note on this clonotype: A much larger clone is a single base away; this may be a read error. The V gene is TRBV6-2 or TRBV6-3, the J gene TRBJ2-3, with D tentatively TRBD1 or TRBD2 (5 bases each). CDR1 and CDR2 (germline): MNHEY, SVGEGT. The CDR3 covers 15 residues. Trimming shortened V by 5 bases and J by 1 base, and 13 bases separated the two germline ends. CDR3 region: CASSDYDSGTDTQYF. The CDR3 bases are TGTGCCAGCAGTGACTACGACAGTGGCACAGATACGCAGTATTTT.

V is TRBV7-9 and J is TRBJ2-1, with 10 bases fitting TRBD2. The ends lost 8 bases at V and 2 bases at J; junction bases unmatched: 6. This CDR3 has 15 amino acids. Germline CDR1 SEHNR, CDR2 FQNEAQ (reference sequence). The CDR3 spells CASRSGTSAYNEQFF. CDR3 in DNA: TGTGCCAGCCGCTCCGGGACTAGCGCCTACAATGAGCAGTTCTTC.

V is TRBV7-9 and J is TRBJ2-3; D ambiguous. With 1 base removed from V and 0 bases from J, the gap between germline ends came to 8 bases. CDR3 length: 15 residues. Germline V gene sequence: CDR1 SEHNR, CDR2 FQNEAQ (reference sequence). The CDR3 DNA is TGTGCCAGCAGCTTAGACACGCCGAGCACAGATACGCAGTATTTT. It codes for CASSLDTPSTDTQYF.

This clonotype showed up just a few times. CDR3: CASRPGLADTDTQYF. The CDR3 DNA reads TGTGCCAGCCGACCGGGACTAGCGGACACAGATACGCAGTATTTT. The genes are TRBV9 and TRBJ2-3; TRBD2 matches 11 bases. Germline V gives CDR1 SGDLS, CDR2 YYNGEE. The CDR3 totals 15 residues. V lost 7 bases and J lost 2; bases outside the gene matches: 6.

This clonotype has just a few counts. The chain couples TRBV27 to TRBJ1-6, with 9 bases lining up with TRBD1. This CDR3 has 15 amino acids. Germline values: CDR1 MNHEY, CDR2 SMNVEV (reference sequence). V gave up 7 bases and J gave up 5 bases; unmatched junction bases: 6. CDR3 residues: CASTLDRGDNSPLHF. CDR3 sequence (DNA): TGTGCCAGCACCCTAGACAGGGGGGATAATTCACCCCTCCACTTT.

J is TRBJ1-1 and V is TRBV5-1, with no clear D. The CDR3 consists of 12 residues. Germline V CDR1 and CDR2: SGHRS, YFSETQ. The ends were cut back, 7 bases at V and 4 bases at J, with 11 bases in the middle. CDR3 sequence (DNA): TGCGCCAGCGCAAGCGGCCCCACTGAAGCTTTCTTT. This gives the protein CASASGPTEAFF.

At least ten counts were recorded for this clonotype. The chain is built from TRBV6-6 and TRBJ1-1; 7 bases line up with TRBD1. CDR1 and CDR2 (germline): MNHNY, SVGAGI (reference sequence). This CDR3 is built from 14 residues. J was trimmed by 6 bases and V by 5 bases; bases with no gene match: 9. CDR3 coding DNA: TGTGCCAGCAGTCGGCGGGACAGCCTGGCTGAAGCTTTCTTT. Its protein is CASSRRDSLAEAFF.

The chain links TRBV4-3 to TRBJ1-1; D not resolved. Per germline, CDR1 LGHNA and CDR2 YSLEER. The CDR3 runs 14 residues. Trimming removed 0 bases from V and 10 bases from J, with 15 bases in between. The CDR3 DNA reads as TGCGCCAGCAGCCAAGATCCACGGTCAATCGGAGCTTTCTTT. Translating gives CASSQDPRSIGAFF.

In this sample, this clonotype turned up many times. The chain joins TRBV5-5 to TRBJ2-7; TRBD1 might be the D (6 bases). V was trimmed by 1 base and J by 2 bases, leaving 19 bases between them. This CDR3 spans 17 amino acids. Germline CDR1 reads SGHKS; CDR2 reads YYEKEE (reference sequence). The CDR3 reads CASSLLWRGRGPYEQYF. The CDR3 DNA reads TGTGCCAGCAGCTTGTTGTGGCGTGGCAGGGGACCCTACGAGCAGTACTTC. Together with reference TRBV5-5 and TRBJ2-7, the CDR3 gives the full variable domain: DAGVTQSPTHLIKTRGQQVTLRCSPISGHKSVSWYQQVLGQGPQFIFQYYEKEERGRGNFPDRFSARQFPNYSSELNVNALLLGDSALYLCASSLLWRGRGPYEQYFGPGTRLTVT.

The sample holds many counts of this clonotype. V and J are TRBV29-1 and TRBJ2-3, with 10 bases lining up with TRBD1. Germline loops: CDR1 SQVTM, CDR2 ANQGSEA. After removal of 4 bases from V and 4 bases from J, the junction contained 5 bases not matched to a gene. The CDR3 length is 14 residues. The CDR3 nucleotides read TGCAGCGTTGTTGACAGGGGGCACCCAGATACGCAGTATTTT. As protein: CSVVDRGHPDTQYF.

This clonotype was detected only a few times. V is TRBV5-1 and J is TRBJ1-6; the D gene is possibly TRBD1 (6 bases). Trimming pared 1 base from V and 7 bases from J, leaving 12 bases between. Germline V gene lookup returns CDR1 SGHRS and CDR2 YFSETQ. The CDR3 is 15 amino acids. DNA for the CDR3: TGCGCCAGCAGCTTGTCCCAGGGGCTCAATTCACCCCTCCACTTT. Translated: CASSLSQGLNSPLHF.